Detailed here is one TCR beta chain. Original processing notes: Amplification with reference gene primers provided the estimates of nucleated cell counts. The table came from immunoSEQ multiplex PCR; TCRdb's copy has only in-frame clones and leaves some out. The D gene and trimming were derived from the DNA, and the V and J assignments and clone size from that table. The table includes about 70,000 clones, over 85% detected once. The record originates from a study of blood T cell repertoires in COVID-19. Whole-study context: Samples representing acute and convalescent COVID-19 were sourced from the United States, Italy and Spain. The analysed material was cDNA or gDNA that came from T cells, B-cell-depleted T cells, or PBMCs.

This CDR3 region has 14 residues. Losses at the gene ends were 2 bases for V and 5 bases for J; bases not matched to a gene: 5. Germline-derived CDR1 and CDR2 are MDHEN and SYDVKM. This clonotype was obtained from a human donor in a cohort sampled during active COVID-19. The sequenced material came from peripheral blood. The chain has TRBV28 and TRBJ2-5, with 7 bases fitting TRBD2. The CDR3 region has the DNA TGTGCCAGCAGTTTAATCGGGGGGAGGGAGACCCAGTACTTC. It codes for CASSLIGGRETQYF.